The rows below give T cell receptor beta chains drawn from one sample of a study of OX40 agonist ivuxolimab in advanced cancers. Profiled with immunoSEQ multiplex PCR; TCRdb holds only in-frame clones, not every one. The repertoire holds under 15,000 clones, around 73% seen once, with around 40% in the top ten. This sample comprised CD4+ or CD8+ T cells sorted from blood, obtained in a trial of the OX40 agonist ivuxolimab. The receptor source for this set is an adult with an advanced solid tumor such as melanoma, head and neck, liver or kidney cancer. Each CDR3 is given with its conserved first and last residue. The D gene is left open where the match is weak. Rows may omit the clone size; those that give it use once, few, many or a size class.

J gene: TRBJ1-2
V gene: TRBV6-1
clone size: -
D gene: -
CDR3 DNA: TGTGCCAGCAGTGAAGATCGAGGGACCTATGGCTACACCTTC
CDR3 protein: CASSEDRGTYGYTF

J gene: TRBJ2-5
V gene: TRBV6-5
clone size: once
D gene: -
CDR3 DNA: TGTGCCAGCAGTGAACCGGGGTCCAGGACCCAGTACTTC
CDR3 protein: CASSEPGSRTQYF

J gene: TRBJ2-6
V gene: TRBV15
clone size: few
D gene: -
CDR3 DNA: TGTGCCACCAGGCAACCAAACGACGTCCTGACTTTC
CDR3 protein: CATRQPNDVLTF

J gene: TRBJ2-7
V gene: TRBV11-2
clone size: -
D gene: TRBD2
CDR3 DNA: TGTGCCAGCGCCAACTTCAACACGGGACTAGGGCCGGAAGAGCAGTACTTC
CDR3 protein: CASANFNTGLGPEEQYF

J gene: TRBJ1-1
V gene: TRBV4-2
clone size: -
D gene: -
CDR3 DNA: TGTGCCAGCAGCTTGGGTCAGATGAACACTGAAGCTTTCTTT
CDR3 protein: CASSLGQMNTEAFF

J gene: TRBJ2-1
V gene: TRBV7-6
clone size: -
D gene: TRBD2
CDR3 DNA: TGTGCCAGCAGCCCCGGGATGAAGCGGGAGTCAAATGAGCAGTTCTTC
CDR3 protein: CASSPGMKRESNEQFF

J gene: TRBJ2-3
V gene: TRBV4-2
clone size: -
D gene: TRBD2
CDR3 DNA: TGTGCCAGCAGCCAAGCGGCGAGCGGGAGTGGGACCACAGATACGCAGTATTTT
CDR3 protein: CASSQAASGSGTTDTQYF

J gene: TRBJ2-2
V gene: TRBV9
clone size: -
D gene: -
CDR3 DNA: TGTGCCAGCAGCGTATATGGCACCGGGGAGCTGTTTTTT
CDR3 protein: CASSVYGTGELFF

J gene: TRBJ1-2
V gene: TRBV27
clone size: -
D gene: -
CDR3 DNA: TGTGCCAGCAGTTTATCGTGGGGGATGGAGGGCTACACCTTC
CDR3 protein: CASSLSWGMEGYTF

J gene: TRBJ1-2
V gene: TRBV30
clone size: -
D gene: -
CDR3 DNA: TGTGCCTGGAGTGCGGACTATGGCTACACCTTC
CDR3 protein: CAWSADYGYTF

J gene: TRBJ1-2
V gene: TRBV11-2
clone size: -
D gene: -
CDR3 DNA: TGTGCCAGCAGCGTAGGGTTCCTTAACTATGGCTACACCTTC
CDR3 protein: CASSVGFLNYGYTF

J gene: TRBJ2-7
V gene: TRBV5-6
clone size: few
D gene: -
CDR3 DNA: TGTGCCAGCAGCAAGGGAAGCCACAGGACTACCTACGAGCAGTACTTC
CDR3 protein: CASSKGSHRTTYEQYF

J gene: TRBJ2-3
V gene: TRBV6-5
clone size: -
D gene: -
CDR3 DNA: TGTGCCAGCAGTGTCGGGACGACTAGCACAGATACGCAGTATTTT
CDR3 protein: CASSVGTTSTDTQYF

J gene: TRBJ1-2
V gene: TRBV25-1
clone size: -
D gene: -
CDR3 DNA: TGTGCCAGCAGTGTATGGGGTGGCTACACCTTC
CDR3 protein: CASSVWGGYTF

J gene: TRBJ1-6
V gene: TRBV11-2
clone size: -
D gene: TRBD1
CDR3 DNA: TGTGCCAGCAGCCCCTTGGCAGGGGGCCAAAATTCACCCCTCCACTTT
CDR3 protein: CASSPLAGGQNSPLHF

J gene: TRBJ2-6
V gene: TRBV18
clone size: -
D gene: -
CDR3 DNA: TGTGCCAGCTCACCTGAGGATTTGGCTGGGGCCAACGTCCTGACTTTC
CDR3 protein: CASSPEDLAGANVLTF

J gene: TRBJ2-1
V gene: TRBV7-9
clone size: -
D gene: -
CDR3 DNA: TGTGCCAGCAGCTTACCCGCAGGAGCATCGTACAATGAGCAGTTCTTC
CDR3 protein: CASSLPAGASYNEQFF

J gene: TRBJ2-7
V gene: TRBV5-6
clone size: -
D gene: -
CDR3 DNA: TGTGCCAGCAGCTCCGGGGTAGGGCGCGAGCAGTACTTC
CDR3 protein: CASSSGVGREQYF

J gene: TRBJ2-5
V gene: TRBV9
clone size: -
D gene: -
CDR3 DNA: TGTGCCAGCAGCGGGGGGGATTATGAGACCCAGTACTTC
CDR3 protein: CASSGGDYETQYF

J gene: TRBJ1-2
V gene: TRBV19
clone size: -
D gene: -
CDR3 DNA: TGTGCCAGTAGTTTTGGGGTCTATGGCTACACCTTC
CDR3 protein: CASSFGVYGYTF

J gene: TRBJ2-5
V gene: TRBV5-5
clone size: -
D gene: TRBD2
CDR3 DNA: TGTGCCAGCAGCGCCGGAGACGGGGGGCAAGAGACCCAGTACTTC
CDR3 protein: CASSAGDGGQETQYF

J gene: TRBJ1-4
V gene: TRBV15
clone size: -
D gene: -
CDR3 DNA: TGTGCCACCAGCAGAGCTAAACAGAATAATGAAAAACTGTTTTTT
CDR3 protein: CATSRAKQNNEKLFF

J gene: TRBJ2-4
V gene: TRBV2
clone size: -
D gene: -
CDR3 DNA: TGTGCCAGCAGTGAGGGGTCCAGGGTACAAGACATTCAGTACTTC
CDR3 protein: CASSEGSRVQDIQYF

J gene: TRBJ1-6
V gene: TRBV30
clone size: once
D gene: -
CDR3 DNA: TGTGCCTGGAGTACGGGTTCAGGTGATAGTTCACCCCTCCACTTT
CDR3 protein: CAWSTGSGDSSPLHF

J gene: TRBJ2-7
V gene: TRBV5-6
clone size: -
D gene: TRBD1
CDR3 DNA: TGTGCCAGCAGCTTAGACTCTGGACAGGGACCCTACGAGCAGTACTTC
CDR3 protein: CASSLDSGQGPYEQYF

J gene: TRBJ2-6
V gene: TRBV6-5
clone size: -
D gene: -
CDR3 DNA: TGTGCCAGCAGTGAAGTCTCTGGGGCCAACGTCCTGACTTTC
CDR3 protein: CASSEVSGANVLTF

J gene: TRBJ2-7
V gene: TRBV2
clone size: -
D gene: -
CDR3 DNA: TGTGCCAGCAGTGAGGCTGTCGGGATTCGGCCTCTCTCCTACGAGCAGTACTTC
CDR3 protein: CASSEAVGIRPLSYEQYF

J gene: TRBJ2-1
V gene: TRBV27
clone size: -
D gene: TRBD1
CDR3 DNA: TGTGCCAGCAGTTATGACAGGGGTCCCTACAATGAGCAGTTCTTC
CDR3 protein: CASSYDRGPYNEQFF